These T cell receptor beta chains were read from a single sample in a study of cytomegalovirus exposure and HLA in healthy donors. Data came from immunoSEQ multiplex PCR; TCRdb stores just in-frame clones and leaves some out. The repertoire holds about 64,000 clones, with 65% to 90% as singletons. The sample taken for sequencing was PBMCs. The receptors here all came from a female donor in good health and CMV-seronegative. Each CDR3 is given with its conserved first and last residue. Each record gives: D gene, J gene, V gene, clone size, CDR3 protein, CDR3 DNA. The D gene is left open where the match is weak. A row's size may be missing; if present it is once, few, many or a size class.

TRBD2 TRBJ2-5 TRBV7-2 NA CASSLAAGGRAQYF TGTGCCAGCAGCTTAGCGGCGGGAGGTAGGGCCCAGTACTTC
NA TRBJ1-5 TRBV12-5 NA CASGLSQREPQHF TGTGCTAGTGGTTTGTCCCAGCGAGAACCCCAGCATTTT
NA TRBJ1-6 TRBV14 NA CASSQEPGMRNSPLHF TGTGCCAGCAGCCAAGAGCCGGGGATGCGGAATTCACCCCTCCACTTT
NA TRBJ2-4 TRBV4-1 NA CASSQEESLINIQYF TGCGCCAGCAGCCAAGAAGAAAGCCTAATAAACATTCAGTACTTC
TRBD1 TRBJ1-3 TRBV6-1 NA CASSLAGQGLDTIYF TGTGCCAGCAGTTTGGCGGGACAGGGGTTGGACACCATATATTTT
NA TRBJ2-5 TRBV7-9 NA CSSSLGFSLYMRETQYF TGTTCCAGCAGCTTAGGGTTCAGCCTCTATATGCGGGAGACCCAGTACTTC
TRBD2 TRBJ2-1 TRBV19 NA CASSKGTSGGRSYYNEQFF TGTGCCAGTAGTAAGGGGACTAGCGGGGGCCGCTCCTACTACAATGAGCAGTTCTTC
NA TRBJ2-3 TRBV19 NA CASSIHERDTQYF TGTGCCAGTAGTATACACGAGAGGGATACGCAGTATTTT
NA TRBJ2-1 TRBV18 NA CASSPISSGDEQFF TGTGCCAGCTCACCAATTTCGTCCGGGGATGAGCAGTTCTTC
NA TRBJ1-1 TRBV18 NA CASSPQGKGRTEAFF TGTGCCAGCTCACCCCAAGGAAAGGGGAGGACTGAAGCTTTCTTT
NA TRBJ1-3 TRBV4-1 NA CASSPSSGNTIYF TGCGCCAGCAGCCCGAGCTCTGGAAACACCATATATTTT
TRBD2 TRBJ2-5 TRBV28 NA CASSSPLSGVKETQYF TGTGCCAGCAGTTCCCCCCTTAGCGGGGTTAAAGAGACCCAGTACTTC
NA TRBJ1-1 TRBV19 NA CASSIGGSEAFF TGTGCCAGTAGTATCGGGGGGAGTGAAGCTTTCTTT
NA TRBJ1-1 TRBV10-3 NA CAISEKQVNTEAFF TGTGCCATCAGTGAAAAACAGGTTAACACTGAAGCTTTCTTT
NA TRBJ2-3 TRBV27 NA CASIPLEHTDTQYF TGTGCCAGCATCCCACTAGAACACACAGATACGCAGTATTTT
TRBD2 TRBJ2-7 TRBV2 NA CASIVGLAKGYEQYF TGTGCCAGCATCGTTGGACTAGCGAAGGGCTACGAGCAGTACTTC
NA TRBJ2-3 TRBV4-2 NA CASSQESLASPFYF TGTGCCAGCAGCCAAGAAAGTTTGGCTAGTCCCTTCTATTTT
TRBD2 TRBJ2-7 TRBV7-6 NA CASSAISGGLGEQYF TGTGCCAGCAGCGCTATTAGCGGGGGCCTCGGCGAGCAGTACTTC
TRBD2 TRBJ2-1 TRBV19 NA CASMGPWTSVILF TGTGCCAGTATGGGGCCATGGACTAGCGTTATCCTCTTC
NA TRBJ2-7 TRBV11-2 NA CASSPAGTISLFIEQYF TGTGCCAGCAGCCCCGCCGGGACAATCTCCCTGTTTATCGAGCAGTACTTC
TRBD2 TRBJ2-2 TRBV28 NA CASRPSSGRGGELFF TGTGCCAGCCGACCCTCCAGCGGGAGGGGCGGGGAGCTGTTTTTT
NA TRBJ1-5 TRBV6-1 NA CAETNQPQHF TGTGCCGAGACTAATCAGCCCCAGCATTTT
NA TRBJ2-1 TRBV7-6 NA CASSLGGLGEQFF TGTGCCAGCAGCTTAGGGGGACTGGGTGAGCAGTTCTTC
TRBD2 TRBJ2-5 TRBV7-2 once CASSLGGRAQETQYF TGTGCCAGCAGCTTAGGAGGGAGGGCCCAAGAGACCCAGTACTTC
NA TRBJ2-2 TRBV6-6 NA CASSRQNTGELFF TGTGCCAGCAGTCGACAGAACACCGGGGAGCTGTTTTTT
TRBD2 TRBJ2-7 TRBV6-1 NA CASSVGGSFSYEQYF TGTGCCAGCAGTGTGGGGGGGAGCTTCTCCTACGAGCAGTACTTC
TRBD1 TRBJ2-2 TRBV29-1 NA CSAARQGGTGELFF TGCAGCGCAGCTCGACAGGGTGGGACCGGGGAGCTGTTTTTT
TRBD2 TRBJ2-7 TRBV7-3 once CASSPSAGGIHEQYF TGTGCCAGCAGCCCCTCAGCGGGAGGGATCCACGAGCAGTACTTC
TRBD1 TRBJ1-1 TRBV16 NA CASSQGDRGQKNTEAFF TGTGCCAGCAGCCAAGGGGACAGGGGGCAGAAAAACACTGAAGCTTTCTTT
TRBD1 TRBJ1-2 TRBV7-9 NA CASSLYRGSYGYTF TGTGCCAGCAGCTTATACAGGGGTAGCTATGGCTACACCTTC
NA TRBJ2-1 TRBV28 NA CASSETGLQFF TGTGCCAGCAGCGAGACAGGTCTGCAGTTCTTC
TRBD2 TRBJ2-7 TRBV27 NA CASGAPGGRKQYF TGTGCCAGCGGGGCGCCGGGGGGAAGAAAGCAGTACTTC